Presented here are 19 T cell receptor beta chains from one specimen sequenced in a study of T cell responses to AZD1222 COVID-19 vaccine. The table came from immunoSEQ multiplex PCR; TCRdb's copy has only in-frame clones and leaves some out. The sample contains 100,000 to 150,000 clones, approximately 90% of which appear only once. Specimen: peripheral blood, collected on day 0 of MenACWY control vaccination. Every receptor here comes from an adult in good health.

V gene TRBV5-4 combines with J gene TRBJ2-5, with 9 bases matching TRBD1. V lost 4 bases to trimming and J lost 5 bases; unmatched junction nucleotides: 6. This CDR3 spans 14 amino acids. The germline gives CDR1 SGHNT, CDR2 YYREEE (reference sequence). This CDR3 is CASSQQGAEETQYF. The CDR3 nucleotides read TGTGCCAGCAGCCAACAGGGGGCTGAGGAGACCCAGTACTTC.

The chain has TRBV11-2 and TRBJ2-5; TRBD1 matches 7 bases. This CDR3 is built from 15 residues. Germline V CDR1 and CDR2: SGHAT, FQNNGV. V shed 5 bases, J shed 5 bases, and the junction held 11 bases outside the gene matches. The CDR3 coding sequence is TGTGCCAGCAGCCGATCGGGACAGTCGAGGGAGACCCAGTACTTC. Translating gives CASSRSGQSRETQYF.

This clone was found a few times. The chain employs TRBV7-9 and TRBJ1-2, with 7 bases matching TRBD1. CDR1 is SEHNR, CDR2 FQNEAQ, per germline (reference sequence). The CDR3 sequence is 14 residues long. Trimming at V came to 0 bases and at J to 7 bases, leaving 5 bases not matched to a gene. The CDR3 is CASSLAGTAGGYTF. CDR3 in DNA: TGTGCCAGCAGCTTAGCGGGGACAGCAGGTGGCTACACCTTC.

The gene calls are TRBV20-1 and TRBJ1-5, with 9 bases aligning to TRBD1. CDR1 is DFQATT, CDR2 SNEGSKA, per germline (reference sequence). This CDR3 is built from 19 residues. Trimming removed 3 bases from V and 3 bases from J; junction bases left unmatched: 18. The CDR3, as DNA: TGCAGTGCTAGTCCTTCGGGACAGGGAGGAATCTTGACCAATCAGCCCCAGCATTTT. Residues: CSASPSGQGGILTNQPQHF.

V and J are TRBV5-1 and TRBJ1-2, with D tentatively TRBD1 (6 bases). Looked up from germline, CDR1 is SGHRS and CDR2 is YFSETQ. This CDR3 region has 16 residues. Deletions cut 1 base from V and 3 bases from J, with 16 bases between. CDR3 amino acids: CASSLSPTGTDYGYTF. Here the CDR3 DNA reads TGCGCCAGCAGCTTGTCCCCCACAGGGACCGACTATGGCTACACCTTC. Based on the CDR3 plus reference TRBV5-1 and TRBJ1-2, the full variable domain is KAGVTQTPRYLIKTRGQQVTLSCSPISGHRSVSWYQQTPGQGLQFLFEYFSETQRNKGNFPGRFSGRQFSNSRSEMNVSTLELGDSALYLCASSLSPTGTDYGYTFGSGTRLTVV.

The rearrangement joins TRBV9 to TRBJ1-4; 10 positions match TRBD1. CDR3 length: 14 amino acids. Per germline, CDR1 SGDLS and CDR2 YYNGEE. Trimming cost V 4 bases and J 7 bases; bases outside gene matches: 4. The CDR3 nucleotides read TGTGCCAGCAGCCAGGGGACAGGGGTTGAAAAACTGTTTTTT. It is translated as CASSQGTGVEKLFF. The full variable domain, its missing parts supplied by reference TRBV9 and TRBJ1-4, is DSGVTQTPKHLITATGQRVTLRCSPRSGDLSVYWYQQSLDQGLQFLIQYYNGEERAKGNILERFSAQQFPDLHSELNLSSLELGDSALYFCASSQGTGVEKLFFGSGTQLSVL.

In its sample, this clone was seen once. This chain uses TRBV29-1 with TRBJ1-1; D is undetermined. Looked up from germline, CDR1 is SQVTM and CDR2 is ANQGSEA. With 4 bases removed from V and 4 bases from J, the gap between germline ends came to 13 bases. The CDR3 is made up of 13 amino acids. CDR3 in amino acids: CSVGRQAGTEAFF. The CDR3 coding sequence is TGCAGCGTTGGACGCCAGGCGGGCACTGAAGCTTTCTTT. The whole variable domain, filled in from reference TRBV29-1 and TRBJ1-1, reads SAVISQKPSRDICQRGTSLTIQCQVDSQVTMMFWYRQQPGQSLTLIATANQGSEATYESGFVIDKFPISRPNLTFSTLTVSNMSPEDSSIYLCSVGRQAGTEAFFGQGTRLTVV.

The rearrangement joins TRBV20-1 to TRBJ2-5; 9 positions match TRBD2. Germline loops: CDR1 DFQATT, CDR2 SNEGSKA (reference sequence). The length of the CDR3 is 15 residues. Trimming took 3 bases from V and 1 from J; bases not matched to a gene: 6. CDR3 amino acids: CSASSVREGQETQYF. Written as DNA, the CDR3 is TGCAGTGCTAGTTCGGTGCGGGAGGGCCAAGAGACCCAGTACTTC.

The rearrangement links TRBV5-5 to TRBJ1-1; D gene unclear. The CDR3 has 14 amino acids. Trimming left V 2 bases short and J 6 bases short, with 14 bases between. CDR1 SGHKS and CDR2 YYEKEE come from the germline V gene (reference sequence). The CDR3 spells CASSFPSRNAEAFF. The DNA of the CDR3 is TGTGCCAGCAGCTTTCCCTCCAGAAACGCTGAAGCTTTCTTT.

This chain uses TRBV19 with TRBJ1-2; D ambiguous. V dropped 4 bases and J dropped 6 bases, with 12 bases sitting between them. The CDR3 is 13 amino acids. From germline, CDR1 is LNHDA and CDR2 SQIVND (reference sequence). CDR3 protein: CASSRLAENGYTF. The CDR3 coding sequence is TGTGCCAGTAGTAGGCTGGCGGAAAATGGCTACACCTTC.

The chain combines TRBV5-1 with TRBJ1-3, with D unclear. CDR1 and CDR2 (germline): SGHRS, YFSETQ. This CDR3 has 15 residues. V dropped 0 bases and J dropped 0 bases, with 7 bases sitting between them. In DNA, the CDR3 is TGCGCCAGCAGCTTGGCCGGGTACTCTGGAAACACCATATATTTT. This gives the protein CASSLAGYSGNTIYF. Using reference TRBV5-1 and TRBJ1-3 for the parts outside the CDR3, the full variable domain is KAGVTQTPRYLIKTRGQQVTLSCSPISGHRSVSWYQQTPGQGLQFLFEYFSETQRNKGNFPGRFSGRQFSNSRSEMNVSTLELGDSALYLCASSLAGYSGNTIYFGEGSWLTVV.

The J gene is TRBJ2-1, the V gene TRBV11-3; D may be TRBD2 (6 bases). Trimming shortened V by 6 bases and J by 0 bases, and 15 bases separated the two germline ends. Germline V gene lookup returns CDR1 SGHNT and CDR2 YENEEA. This CDR3 contains 16 residues. The CDR3 protein is CASSRTSPGSYNEQFF. The CDR3 coding sequence is TGTGCCAGCAGTCGTACTAGCCCGGGCTCCTACAATGAGCAGTTCTTC. Full variable domain (outside the CDR3, taken from reference TRBV11-3 and TRBJ2-1): EAGVVQSPRYKIIEKKQPVAFWCNPISGHNTLYWYLQNLGQGPELLIRYENEEAVDDSQLPKDRFSAERLKGVDSTLKIQPAELGDSAVYLCASSRTSPGSYNEQFFGPGTRLTVL.

This sequence joins TRBV6-5 and TRBJ2-7, with D possibly matching TRBD2 (6 bases). Germline CDR1 reads MNHEY; CDR2 reads SVGAGI. Trimming shortened V by 6 bases and J by 2 bases, and 14 bases separated the two germline ends. This CDR3 comprises 14 residues. In DNA, the CDR3 is TGTGCCAGCAGACCGGGACTCCAGGCCTACGAGCAGTACTTC. Translating gives CASRPGLQAYEQYF.

The chain joins TRBV5-4 to TRBJ2-1, with D possibly TRBD2 on 6 matching bases. The CDR3 loop spans 13 amino acids. Germline CDR1 reads SGHNT; CDR2 reads YYREEE (reference sequence). V was pared by 4 bases and J by 12 bases, with 17 bases between. CDR3 sequence: CASSPGLASGQFF. As DNA, the CDR3 is TGTGCCAGCAGCCCGGGACTGGCGTCGGGGCAGTTCTTC.

The chain uses TRBV4-3 and TRBJ2-5, with D perhaps being TRBD1 or TRBD2 (6 bases each). From germline, CDR1 is LGHNA and CDR2 YSLEER. The CDR3 runs 14 residues. V was cut by 1 base and J by 4 bases, with 10 bases left in between. In DNA form, the CDR3 reads TGCGCCAGCAGCCAAGGAGGAGGGGGAGAGACCCAGTACTTC. Its translation is CASSQGGGGETQYF.

The V gene is TRBV6-1, the J gene TRBJ1-1; 9 nucleotides agree with TRBD1. CDR1 and CDR2 (germline): MNHNS, SASEGT. There are 15 residues in the CDR3. Losses at the gene ends were 6 bases for V and 1 base for J; bases not matched to a gene: 6. This CDR3 reads CASSQDRGGNTEAFF. DNA for the CDR3: TGTGCCAGCAGCCAGGACAGGGGTGGGAACACTGAAGCTTTCTTT.

J is TRBJ1-1 and V is TRBV11-1; possible D gene TRBD1, 5 bases. V lost 2 bases and J lost 6, with 19 bases in between. The germline CDR1 and CDR2 sequences are SGHAT and FQDESV (reference sequence). The CDR3 sequence is 16 residues long. The CDR3 spells CASSLSRTAGSAEAFF. The CDR3 DNA reads TGTGCCAGCAGCTTATCCCGCACGGCAGGGAGCGCTGAAGCTTTCTTT.

CDR3 sequence (DNA): TGTGCCAGCAGCGAGATGAACACCGGGGAGCTGTTTTTT. This gives the protein CASSEMNTGELFF. V and J are TRBV7-3 and TRBJ2-2; D is ambiguous. This CDR3 has 13 amino acids. V dropped 5 bases and J dropped 1 base, with 5 bases sitting between them. CDR1 and CDR2 from the germline V gene are SGHTA and FQGTGA. The variable domain in full, completed from reference TRBV7-3 and TRBJ2-2, reads GAGVSQTPSNKVTEKGKYVELRCDPISGHTALYWYRQSLGQGPEFLIYFQGTGAADDSGLPNDRFFAVRPEGSVSTLKIQRTERGDSAVYLCASSEMNTGELFFGEGSRLTVL.

V gene TRBV5-8 combines with J gene TRBJ2-1; 11 bases agree with TRBD2. This CDR3 spans 15 amino acids. V gave up 4 bases and J gave up 7 bases; unmatched junction bases: 7. Looked up from germline, CDR1 is SGHTS and CDR2 is YDEGEE. CDR3: CASSQGLAAVNEQFF. In DNA form, the CDR3 reads TGTGCCAGCAGCCAGGGACTAGCGGCCGTTAATGAGCAGTTCTTC.